The clone carrying this TCR beta chain was seen many times. Its target is unknown. Authors' processing steps: A classifier of distant metastasis in papillary thyroid cancer was built from CDR3 differences (across clinicopathological groups). TCRdb re-analyzed the PCR reads through MiXCR. The authors' filters were not applied to this entry. The repertoire has roughly 70,000 clones, 18% of them found once; the top ten carry 9.5% to 15%. The data stem from a study of metastatic and nonmetastatic thyroid tumors. Study-wide context: It was across blood and tumor or nodule tissue from malignant and benign thyroid patients that repertoires were compared. Regarding the study as a whole: Reports indicated that malignant thyroid tumors showed significantly higher TCR beta diversity than benign nodules did, in blood and tumor.

Ahead of thyroid surgery, no patient had received treatment of any kind. V lost 0 bases to trimming and J lost 3 bases; unmatched junction nucleotides: 14. The V gene's germline CDR1 is LGHNT and CDR2 FRNRAP. CDR3 length: 18 amino acids. This chain joins TRBV12-5 and TRBJ2-7, with 7 bases matching TRBD2. Input material: blood. This clonotype was sampled from a female donor with papillary thyroid cancer or a benign thyroid nodule (not recorded which). Some clones in this sample may be carry-over from other donors' samples. The CDR3 DNA reads TGTGCTAGTGGTTTGGTACTTTTGAGGCTAGCGGCTGTCTACGAGCAGTACTTC. Translating gives CASGLVLLRLAAVYEQYF.